These T cell receptor beta chains were read from a single sample in a study of T cell responses to AZD1222 COVID-19 vaccine. The method was immunoSEQ multiplex PCR; TCRdb's version includes in-frame clones alone and lacks a portion of them. This sample yields 90,000 to 110,000 clones, of which roughly nine tenths are seen a single time; roughly 7% belongs to the top ten. Sequencing used peripheral blood, obtained on day 0 of AZD1222 vaccination. Every receptor here comes from an adult in good health. Both conserved end residues are part of each CDR3. D genes are given only for firm matches. Expanded clones get a size class; other rows say once, few or many, or leave the size out.

cdr3_nt: TGTGCCTCCATAGGCTCTGGGGACACCATATATTTT; cdr3_aa: CASIGSGDTIYF; j_call: TRBJ1-3; clone_size: .; cdr3_length: 12; d_call: .; v_call: TRBV10-3
cdr3_nt: TGTGCCAGCAGCTTAGGGAAGTTGTTAGTAGGGGATGAGCAGTTCTTC; cdr3_aa: CASSLGKLLVGDEQFF; j_call: TRBJ2-1; clone_size: .; cdr3_length: 16; d_call: .; v_call: TRBV7-9
cdr3_nt: TGTGCCAGTAGTCCGGGACAGGGTAGCAATCAGCCCCAGCATTTT; cdr3_aa: CASSPGQGSNQPQHF; j_call: TRBJ1-5; clone_size: .; cdr3_length: 15; d_call: TRBD1; v_call: TRBV19
cdr3_nt: TGTGCCAGCAGTCCCCGAACAGTCCTCAATCAGCCCCAGCATTTT; cdr3_aa: CASSPRTVLNQPQHF; j_call: TRBJ1-5; clone_size: .; cdr3_length: 15; d_call: .; v_call: TRBV28
cdr3_nt: TGTGCCTGGAGTGTATTTGAGACCCAGTACTTC; cdr3_aa: CAWSVFETQYF; j_call: TRBJ2-5; clone_size: .; cdr3_length: 11; d_call: .; v_call: TRBV30
cdr3_nt: TGTGCCAGCAGCTCAGGGGGATACACAGATACGCAGTATTTT; cdr3_aa: CASSSGGYTDTQYF; j_call: TRBJ2-3; clone_size: .; cdr3_length: 14; d_call: TRBD1; v_call: TRBV7-9
cdr3_nt: TGTGCCAGCAGCCAAGTTGGAAATTCACCCCTCCACTTT; cdr3_aa: CASSQVGNSPLHF; j_call: TRBJ1-6; clone_size: .; cdr3_length: 13; d_call: .; v_call: TRBV14
cdr3_nt: TGTGCCAGTAGTATGGTCCTCTACAATGAGCAGTTCTTC; cdr3_aa: CASSMVLYNEQFF; j_call: TRBJ2-1; clone_size: few; cdr3_length: 13; d_call: .; v_call: TRBV19
cdr3_nt: TGTGCCTGGAGTGTAGGAGTCCTCTATGGCTACACCTTC; cdr3_aa: CAWSVGVLYGYTF; j_call: TRBJ1-2; clone_size: .; cdr3_length: 13; d_call: .; v_call: TRBV30
cdr3_nt: TGTGCCAGCAGTGAACAGGGGTTCAGCAATCAGCCCCAGCATTTT; cdr3_aa: CASSEQGFSNQPQHF; j_call: TRBJ1-5; clone_size: .; cdr3_length: 15; d_call: .; v_call: TRBV2
cdr3_nt: TGTGCCAGCAGTTCCCATGGGGGCAATTCTTACAATGAGCAGTTCTTC; cdr3_aa: CASSSHGGNSYNEQFF; j_call: TRBJ2-1; clone_size: .; cdr3_length: 16; d_call: .; v_call: TRBV6-5
cdr3_nt: TGTGCCAGCAGCCCCGTCGGGCAGGGCCCGGATACGCAGTATTTT; cdr3_aa: CASSPVGQGPDTQYF; j_call: TRBJ2-3; clone_size: .; cdr3_length: 15; d_call: .; v_call: TRBV7-7
cdr3_nt: TGTGCCAGCAGCCCGCAGGGGCACACCGGGGAGCTGTTTTTT; cdr3_aa: CASSPQGHTGELFF; j_call: TRBJ2-2; clone_size: .; cdr3_length: 14; d_call: .; v_call: TRBV3-1/TRBV3-2
cdr3_nt: TGCGCCAGCAGCTTATCGTCCTACGAGCAGTACTTC; cdr3_aa: CASSLSSYEQYF; j_call: TRBJ2-7; clone_size: .; cdr3_length: 12; d_call: .; v_call: TRBV5-1
cdr3_nt: TGTGCCAGCACTGTGGGGACAGCGGGCCGTTACTTCTTC; cdr3_aa: CASTVGTAGRYFF; j_call: TRBJ2-7; clone_size: .; cdr3_length: 13; d_call: .; v_call: TRBV6-5
cdr3_nt: TGCGCCAGCACCTCGGGGGGATATGGCACTGAAGCTTTCTTT; cdr3_aa: CASTSGGYGTEAFF; j_call: TRBJ1-1; clone_size: .; cdr3_length: 14; d_call: .; v_call: TRBV10-2